A single sample gave rise to the 20 T cell receptor beta chains below, sequenced in a study of post-analysis software for immune sequencing data. General study results and limits: When patients were compared with controls, 4 or 5 TRBV segments were more frequent, TRBV5-6, TRBV5-1 and TRBV20-1 among them.

The antigens for these receptors are not known. Unique molecular identifiers had been added to the TCR beta cDNA libraries. Each CDR3 protein gets one entry after TCRdb re-called the PCR reads with MiXCR. The table lists around 250,000 distinct CDR3 sequences, 35% to 40% of them singletons, with around 5% in the top ten. Sequenced input: blood. The receptors derive from a girl between 5 and 17 years old with multiple sclerosis.

Remarks on this clonotype: A read error is possible here, since a much larger clone lies one base away. This chain uses TRBV20-1 with TRBJ2-1; the D gene could be TRBD1 or TRBD2 (5 bases each). With 2 bases removed from V and 0 bases from J, the gap between germline ends came to 11 bases. Per the germline V gene, CDR1 is DFQATT and CDR2 is SNEGSKA (reference sequence). The CDR3 contains 15 residues. In DNA form, the CDR3 reads TGCAGTGCTAGAAGCCGGGACCTCTCCTACAATGAGCAGTTCTTC. Amino acid sequence: CSARSRDLSYNEQFF.

The chain couples TRBV20-1 to TRBJ1-4; no clear D. Trimming cost V 4 bases and J 5 bases, with 5 bases left between them. The CDR3 has 11 residues. Germline V lookup: CDR1 DFQATT, CDR2 SNEGSKA (reference sequence). DNA of the CDR3: TGCAGTGCTACCTCGAATGAAAAACTGTTTTTT. This gives the protein CSATSNEKLFF.

This clonotype was detected many times. This chain connects TRBV20-1 to TRBJ1-2, with D unclear. This CDR3 region has 10 residues. The V and J ends lost 3 bases and 6 bases respectively, with 5 bases between them. Looked up from germline, CDR1 is DFQATT and CDR2 is SNEGSKA (reference sequence). The CDR3 bases are TGCAGTGCTAGGTGGAATGGCTACACCTTC. Encoded protein: CSARWNGYTF.

This clonotype was picked up many times. The chain is built from TRBV28 and TRBJ1-2; 8 bases align to TRBD1. The CDR3 has 14 residues. CDR1 and CDR2 (germline): MDHEN, SYDVKM. The V segment lost 5 bases and the J segment 8 bases; nucleotides outside the gene matches: 10. The CDR3 region has the DNA TGTGCCAGCAGTCCGAGCGGACAGGGTTGGGGCTACACCTTC. Translation gives CASSPSGQGWGYTF.

The chain couples TRBV20-1 to TRBJ2-3; TRBD2 aligns across 12 bases. In germline, CDR1 is DFQATT, CDR2 SNEGSKA (reference sequence). V dropped 5 bases and J dropped 1; count of bases not matched to a gene: 4. The CDR3 extends over 15 amino acids. As DNA, the CDR3 is TGCAGTGCTCCTAGACTAGCGGGAGGCACAGATACGCAGTATTTT. It specifies CSAPRLAGGTDTQYF.

The table lists this clonotype with a few counts. The V gene is TRBV4-1, the J gene TRBJ1-1; perhaps TRBD1 as D (5 bases). The CDR3 totals 15 residues. V lost 4 bases, J lost 2 bases, and 14 bases lay in between. Germline CDR1 reads MGHRA; CDR2 reads YSYEKL. The CDR3 region is CASSLIDSPNTEAFF. As DNA, the CDR3 is TGCGCCAGCAGCCTCATAGACAGCCCTAACACTGAAGCTTTCTTT.

This clonotype was counted a single time. This may be a read error: a much more frequent sequence differs by one nucleotide. The rearrangement joins TRBV6-4 to TRBJ2-3, with 10 positions matching TRBD2. CDR1 and CDR2 (germline): MRHNA, SNTAGT. This CDR3 region has 14 residues. CDR3 DNA: TGTGCCGGCAGTGCAGCGGGGGGGGCAGATACGCAGTATTTT. Encoded protein: CAGSAAGGADTQYF.

As regards this clonotype: A read error is possible here, since a much larger clone lies one base away. The chain's CDR3 is CSALGATNNEQYF. In DNA form, the CDR3 reads TGCAGTGCGCTAGGGGCCACGAACAATGAGCAGTACTTC. The rearrangement joins TRBV20-1 to TRBJ2-7; perhaps TRBD1 as D (5 bases). Germline CDR1 reads DFQATT; CDR2 reads SNEGSKA (reference sequence). Trimming took off 6 bases at V and 7 bases at J, with 19 bases between the two ends. CDR3 size: 13 residues.

This clonotype was seen more than once but under ten times. V is TRBV7-9 and J is TRBJ2-1; 8 bases line up with TRBD2. CDR3 length: 16 amino acids. Losses at the gene ends were 5 bases for V and 0 bases for J; bases not matched to a gene: 6. CDR1 is SEHNR, CDR2 FQNEAQ, per germline (reference sequence). The CDR3 loop reads CASSPAGGSSYNEQFF. The DNA of the CDR3 is TGTGCCAGCAGCCCCGCGGGGGGAAGCTCCTACAATGAGCAGTTCTTC.

This clonotype was seen repeatedly, ten times or more. The CDR3 DNA reads TGTGCCAGCAGCGTAGGACTAGCGGGAGGGTACAATGAGCAGTTCTTC. Translation gives CASSVGLAGGYNEQFF. The chain couples TRBV9 to TRBJ2-1; 14 bases line up with TRBD2. This CDR3 is 16 amino acids long. J was trimmed by 4 bases and V by 0 bases; bases with no gene match: 0. Germline V gene sequence: CDR1 SGDLS, CDR2 YYNGEE. Supplemented by reference TRBV9 and TRBJ2-1, the full variable domain reads DSGVTQTPKHLITATGQRVTLRCSPRSGDLSVYWYQQSLDQGLQFLIQYYNGEERAKGNILERFSAQQFPDLHSELNLSSLELGDSALYFCASSVGLAGGYNEQFFGPGTRLTVL.

The genes are TRBV6-5 and TRBJ2-7; 9 bases align to TRBD2. CDR1 MNHEY and CDR2 SVGAGI come from the germline V gene. With 6 bases clipped from V and 3 bases from J, the junction kept 3 bases outside the gene matches. The CDR3 extends over 13 amino acids. CDR3 sequence: CASRRREGYEQYF. In nucleotides, the CDR3 is TGTGCCAGCAGGAGGCGGGAGGGCTACGAGCAGTACTTC.

The chain links TRBV6-2 or TRBV6-3 to TRBJ2-7, with no clear D. This CDR3 is 13 amino acids long. V was clipped by 7 bases and J by 4 bases, with 14 bases between them. The germline V gene has CDR1 MNHEY and CDR2 SVGEGT. The CDR3 coding sequence is TGTGCCAGCACCTCAGGTCTGTATTACGAGCAGTACTTC. Residues: CASTSGLYYEQYF.

In its sample, this clonotype was seen a few times. This sequence may be a read error, since a much larger clone differs from it by one base. The gene calls are TRBV3-1 and TRBJ2-1; no reliable D call. The germline V gene encodes CDR1 LGHDT and CDR2 YNNKEL (reference sequence). The CDR3 sequence is 15 residues long. CDR3 loop: CAGSQDVSSYNEQFF. The CDR3 DNA follows: TGTGCCGGCAGCCAGGACGTTAGCTCCTACAATGAGCAGTTCTTC.

This clonotype was seen a handful of times. The chain links TRBV6-1 to TRBJ1-1, with D perhaps TRBD1 (6 bases). CDR3 size: 14 residues. The V end was cut by 6 bases, the J end by 2 bases, with 13 bases between. Germline V gene data show CDR1 as MNHNS and CDR2 as SASEGT. DNA of the CDR3: TGTGCCAGCAGCCAGGGGTTTGGAAACACTGAAGCTTTCTTT. Residues: CASSQGFGNTEAFF.

At least ten counts were recorded for this clonotype. This chain uses TRBV20-1 with TRBJ1-2; D call uncertain. With 3 bases removed from V and 8 bases from J, the gap between germline ends came to 13 bases. The CDR3 covers 12 residues. Germline loops: CDR1 DFQATT, CDR2 SNEGSKA (reference sequence). For the CDR3, the DNA is TGCAGTGCTAGTTCCGAGGTTGGCGGCTACACCTTC. Protein sequence: CSASSEVGGYTF.

This clonotype was counted ten times or more. The CDR3 is CASQKGGRLAYNEQFF. The CDR3 DNA sequence: TGTGCCAGCCAAAAAGGCGGGAGGTTGGCCTACAATGAGCAGTTCTTC. The rearrangement links TRBV12-3 or TRBV12-4 to TRBJ2-1; 8 bases agree with TRBD2. V was pared by 8 bases and J by 2 bases, with 11 bases of the junction left unmatched. The CDR3 has 16 residues.

There are many counts of this clonotype. V and J are TRBV12-3 or TRBV12-4 and TRBJ1-5; a possible D gene is TRBD1 (6 bases). The CDR3 runs 15 residues. The V end was cut by 4 bases, the J end by 4 bases, with 14 bases between. In DNA form, the CDR3 reads TGTGCCAGCAGTTCAGGACAGACCCTAAATCAGCCCCAGCATTTT. Protein: CASSSGQTLNQPQHF.

This clonotype was counted many times. At one of its ends the junction is not consistent with the germline gene, which may arise from a read error. The chain employs TRBV19 and TRBJ2-5, with unresolved D. The germline V gene encodes CDR1 LNHDA and CDR2 SQIVND (reference sequence). The CDR3 spans 17 residues. As DNA, the CDR3 is TGTGCCAGTAGTGTCCGTCGGCCGACAACGAGTCAAGGGACCCAGTACTTC. Amino acid sequence: CASSVRRPTTSQGTQYF. Together with reference TRBV19 and TRBJ2-5, the CDR3 gives the full variable domain: DGGITQSPKYLFRKEGQNVTLSCEQNLNHDAMYWYRQDPGQGLRLIYYSQIVNDFQKGDIAEGYSVSREKKESFPLTVTSAQKNPTAFYLCASSVRRPTTSQGTQYFGPGTRLLVL.

This clonotype was detected ten times or more. This sequence joins TRBV30 and TRBJ2-1; D call uncertain. The CDR3 has 12 residues. V was pared by 1 base and J by 4 bases, with 5 bases between. The germline V gene encodes CDR1 GTSNPN and CDR2 SVGIG (reference sequence). CDR3 in amino acids: CAWSDSYNEQFF. CDR3 DNA: TGTGCCTGGAGTGACAGTTACAATGAGCAGTTCTTC. Variable domain in full (rest from reference TRBV30 and TRBJ2-1): SQTIHQWPATLVQPVGSPLSLECTVEGTSNPNLYWYRQAAGRGLQLLFYSVGIGQISSEVPQNLSASRPQDRQFILSSKKLLLSDSGFYLCAWSDSYNEQFFGPGTRLTVL.

The chain links TRBV4-1 to TRBJ2-7, with 9 nucleotides matching TRBD2. Losses at the gene ends were 0 bases for V and 7 bases for J; bases not matched to a gene: 4. This CDR3 is 14 amino acids long. Per the germline V gene, CDR1 is MGHRA and CDR2 is YSYEKL. The CDR3 DNA follows: TGCGCCAGCAGCCAAGAGGGCGGGGGGGAGGAGCAGTACTTC. Protein sequence: CASSQEGGGEEQYF.